Presented here are 12 T cell receptor beta chains from one specimen sequenced in a study of T-cell memory formation after mild COVID-19 (dated by TCRdb to the early 2020s). Libraries were constructed by 5' RACE. The sample was run on an Illumina NovaSeq 6000. TCRdb reanalyzed the raw reads on its own, using fastp at Q25 for trimming and MiXCR for clone calling, and kept in-frame beta chains. Rows merge per CDR3 protein into single entries with the most common DNA and genes. The sample data list 250,000 to 350,000 distinct CDR3 sequences, and around 15% of these were observed just once. 20% to 25% of the sample rests with the top ten. The sample was PBMCs or a T cell subset sorted from them (not recorded which). Source of these receptors: a man between 18 and 29 years old who had mild COVID-19 (a few samples of this study predate the infection). The sample titles of this study are shuffled in the database, so cell type and time point are left out; the donor was told from shared clones.

The chain links TRBV5-1 to TRBJ2-2; D is unresolved. CDR3 length: 15 residues. The germline V gene encodes CDR1 SGHRS and CDR2 YFSETQ. The V end lost 3 bases, the J end lost 0 bases, and 9 bases lay between the germline ends. The CDR3 region is CASSSRATNTGELFF. Written as DNA, the CDR3 is TGCGCCAGCAGCTCCCGGGCCACGAACACCGGGGAGCTGTTTTTT.

V is TRBV18 and J is TRBJ2-1; unclear D gene. Germline V gives CDR1 KGHSH, CDR2 LQKENI. The V end lost 0 bases, the J end lost 5 bases, and 5 bases lay between the germline ends. The CDR3 covers 13 residues. The CDR3 here is CASSPPGNNEQFF. The CDR3 region has the DNA TGTGCCAGCTCACCACCGGGGAACAATGAGCAGTTCTTC.

CDR3 sequence (DNA): TGTGCCAGCAGCCTTGGGACATACTACGAGCAGTACGTC. Residues: CASSLGTYYEQYV. V gene TRBV12-3 or TRBV12-4 combines with J gene TRBJ2-7, with D possibly matching TRBD1 (6 bases). The CDR3 is 13 residues long. Trimming left V 6 bases short and J 3 bases short, with 12 bases between.

This clonotype was seen only a few times. The chain employs TRBV7-6 and TRBJ2-3, with TRBD2 matching 10 bases. Trimming took 5 bases from V and 4 from J; bases not matched to a gene: 15. Germline CDR1 and CDR2: SGHVS and FNYEAQ. This CDR3 contains 18 residues. This CDR3 is CASSRHPKRLAGPDTQYF. DNA of the CDR3: TGTGCCAGCAGCCGCCACCCAAAAAGACTAGCGGGTCCAGATACGCAGTATTTT. Based on the CDR3 plus reference TRBV7-6 and TRBJ2-3, the full variable domain is GAGVSQSPRYKVTKRGQDVALRCDPISGHVSLYWYRQALGQGPEFLTYFNYEAQQDKSGLPNDRFSAERPEGSISTLTIQRTEQRDSAMYRCASSRHPKRLAGPDTQYFGPGTRLTVL.

This rearrangement joins TRBV19 to TRBJ2-3; D call uncertain. CDR1 is LNHDA, CDR2 SQIVND, per germline (reference sequence). The CDR3 is 14 residues long. V was pared by 6 bases and J by 6 bases, with 16 bases between. DNA for the CDR3: TGTGCCAGTAGCCCCCCGGCGAGGTTGGATACGCAGTATTTT. Residues: CASSPPARLDTQYF.

The CDR3 protein is CASSVAPGIEQPQHF. CDR3 nucleotide sequence: TGTGCCAGCAGCGTAGCTCCGGGGATAGAACAGCCCCAGCATTTT. The V and J genes are TRBV9 and TRBJ1-5; D remains ambiguous. V was shortened by 0 bases and J by 7 bases, with 14 bases between the two germline ends. Germline V gene sequence: CDR1 SGDLS, CDR2 YYNGEE. The CDR3 totals 15 residues.

The chain links TRBV4-3 to TRBJ2-1; 8 nucleotides align to TRBD2. The CDR3 runs 15 residues. The V gene's germline CDR1 is LGHNA and CDR2 YSLEER. Unmatched junction bases numbered 5, after V lost 0 bases and J lost 7 bases. The CDR3 DNA sequence: TGCGCCAGCAGCCAAGAGTCGGGGGGGCTGAATGAGCAGTTCTTC. This codes for CASSQESGGLNEQFF.

To note about this clonotype: Mismatch with germline at one junction end may stem from a read error. The chain links TRBV7-9 to TRBJ1-6, with D maybe TRBD1 (6 bases). Germline loops: CDR1 SEHNR, CDR2 FQNEAQ (reference sequence). The CDR3 has 14 residues. CDR3 sequence: CASSAGTYSSPLHF. The CDR3 coding sequence is TGTGCCAGCAGCGCGGGGACATATAGTTCACCCCTCCACTTT.

This clonotype came up many times. The chain is built from TRBV5-1 and TRBJ1-6, with D unclear. Between the trimmed V and J ends, which lost 0 bases and 7 bases, there was a span of 11 bases. Germline V gene sequence: CDR1 SGHRS, CDR2 YFSETQ. This CDR3 region has 15 residues. The CDR3 protein is CASSLGASYNSPLHF. The CDR3 bases are TGCGCCAGCAGCTTGGGGGCGTCTTACAATTCACCCCTCCACTTT.

There are many counts of this clonotype. V gene TRBV6-6 combines with J gene TRBJ2-7; D perhaps matches TRBD2 (5 bases). The CDR3 sequence is 14 residues long. Germline V gene sequence: CDR1 MNHNY, CDR2 SVGAGI (reference sequence). V lost 5 bases and J lost 0, with 11 bases in between. CDR3 DNA: TGTGCCAGCAGTAACGGGGAGAGCTCCTACGAGCAGTACTTC. It codes for CASSNGESSYEQYF.

The chain combines TRBV25-1 with TRBJ2-1, with no clear D. The germline V gene has CDR1 MGHDK and CDR2 SYGVNS. The CDR3 covers 12 residues. V shed 1 base and J shed 15 bases, with 13 bases lying between them. CDR3 coding DNA: TGTGCCAGCAGTGAATTTTGGACCCGAATGTTCTTC. Translating gives CASSEFWTRMFF. Based on the CDR3 plus reference TRBV25-1 and TRBJ2-1, the full variable domain is EADIYQTPRYLVIGTGKKITLECSQTMGHDKMYWYQQDPGMELHLIHYSYGVNSTEKGDLSSESTVSRIRTEHFPLTLESARPSHTSQYLCASSEFWTRMFFGPGTRLTVL.

This clonotype has more than one count but fewer than ten. V and J are TRBV4-1 and TRBJ2-3, with unresolved D. This CDR3 spans 15 amino acids. Deletions cut 4 bases from V and 0 bases from J, with 11 bases between. Germline V gene data show CDR1 as MGHRA and CDR2 as YSYEKL. CDR3 DNA sequence: TGCGCCAGCAGCCCAAGGTGGGTCAGCACAGATACGCAGTATTTT. Translation gives CASSPRWVSTDTQYF.